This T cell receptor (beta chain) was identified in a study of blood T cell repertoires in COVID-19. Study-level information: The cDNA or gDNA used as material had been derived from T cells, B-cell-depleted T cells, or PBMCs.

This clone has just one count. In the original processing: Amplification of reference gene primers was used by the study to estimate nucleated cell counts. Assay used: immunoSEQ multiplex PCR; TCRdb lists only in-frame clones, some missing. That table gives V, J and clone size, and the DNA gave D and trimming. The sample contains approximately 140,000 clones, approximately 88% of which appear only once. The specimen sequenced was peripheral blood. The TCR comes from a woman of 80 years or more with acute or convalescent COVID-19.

CDR3 loop: CASTPDQGNSPLHF. The DNA for the CDR3 is TGTGCCAGCACCCCAGACCAGGGGAATTCACCCCTCCACTTT. This chain joins TRBV6-5 and TRBJ1-6; perhaps TRBD1 as D (6 bases). V was shortened by 7 bases and J by 7 bases, with 14 bases between the two germline ends. Germline CDR1 is MNHEY and CDR2 is SVGAGI. The CDR3 is made up of 14 amino acids.